The 6 T cell receptor beta chains below all came from one sample that was sequenced in a study of blood T cell repertoires in COVID-19. Profiling relied on immunoSEQ multiplex PCR, and the TCRdb table lists in-frame clones only, not all of them. The sample has more than 150,000 clones, 80% to 85% seen once. The sequenced sample consisted of peripheral blood. These TCRs come from a woman aged 35 to 49 with acute or convalescent COVID-19.

The rearrangement links TRBV6-5 to TRBJ2-7; D might be TRBD2 (6 bases). Germline V gene sequence: CDR1 MNHEY, CDR2 SVGAGI. The CDR3 spans 15 residues. The V end was cut by 7 bases, the J end by 6 bases, with 22 bases between. DNA for the CDR3: TGTGCCAGCACCCCCGGGACTTACGCTACCAGCGAGCAGTACTTC. Protein product: CASTPGTYATSEQYF.

The chain uses TRBV4-2 and TRBJ2-3; no clear D gene. V was shortened by 2 bases and J by 10 bases, with 19 bases between the two germline ends. The CDR3 length is 15 residues. CDR1 LGHNA and CDR2 YNFKEQ come from the germline V gene. The CDR3 loop is CASSQWMVVYAAQYF. CDR3 coding DNA: TGTGCCAGCAGCCAATGGATGGTAGTATACGCGGCGCAGTATTTT.

This clone has just one count. The chain has TRBV3-1 (or the pseudogene TRBV3-2) and TRBJ2-7; 9 bases line up with TRBD1. Germline assignment: CDR1 LGHDT and CDR2 YNNKEL (reference sequence). The length of the CDR3 is 17 residues. Losses at the gene ends were 1 base for V and 6 bases for J; bases not matched to a gene: 13. CDR3 protein: CASSQVGPGTGSPEQYF. The DNA for the CDR3 is TGTGCCAGCAGCCAAGTGGGTCCCGGGACAGGGTCCCCCGAGCAGTACTTC.

The V gene is TRBV7-9, the J gene TRBJ1-4; D not certain. Trimming left V 1 base short and J 6 bases short, with 12 bases between. The CDR3 runs to 15 residues. Per germline, CDR1 SEHNR and CDR2 FQNEAQ (reference sequence). The CDR3 DNA reads as TGTGCCAGCAGCTTAGTACCGACACTGTATGAAAAACTGTTTTTT. The encoded protein is CASSLVPTLYEKLFF.

J is TRBJ2-1 and V is TRBV6-5, with TRBD2 identical over 12 bases. This CDR3 contains 16 residues. Losses at the gene ends were 2 bases for V and 7 bases for J; bases not matched to a gene: 6. CDR1 and CDR2 from the germline V gene are MNHEY and SVGAGI. Here the CDR3 reads CASSYTWTSGVNEQFF. For the CDR3, the DNA is TGTGCCAGCAGTTACACCTGGACTAGCGGGGTAAATGAGCAGTTCTTC.

The chain carries TRBV6-5 and TRBJ2-7, with D uncertain. The length of the CDR3 is 15 residues. From germline, CDR1 is MNHEY and CDR2 SVGAGI. V was shortened by 0 bases and J by 2 bases, with 11 bases between the two germline ends. CDR3 coding DNA: TGTGCCAGCAGTTACTCGACTCGTCCTACCTACGAGCAGTACTTC. Translation gives CASSYSTRPTYEQYF.